The clone carrying this T cell receptor beta chain has more than one count but fewer than ten. This record belongs to a study of blood T cell repertoires in COVID-19. This CDR3 region has 15 residues. With 5 bases removed from V and 5 bases from J, the gap between germline ends came to 16 bases. The V gene's germline CDR1 is SGHVS and CDR2 FQNEAQ. Clones were read by immunoSEQ multiplex PCR, and TCRdb kept only the in-frame ones, dropping some. The table has tens of thousands of clones, approximately 74% seen once; the top ten hold 3.5% to 4%. This receptor was taken from a man in his 70s with COVID-19, enrolled during active disease. Sequencing was performed on peripheral blood. The V call is TRBV7-8, the J call TRBJ2-1; tentatively, D is TRBD1 (6 bases). The CDR3: CASSPLTGSHNEQFF. Here the CDR3 DNA reads TGTGCCAGCAGCCCACTAACAGGGTCCCACAATGAGCAGTTCTTC. Full variable domain (remainder filled in from reference TRBV7-8 and TRBJ2-1): GAGVSQSPRYKVAKRGQDVALRCDPISGHVSLFWYQQALGQGPEFLTYFQNEAQLDKSGLPSDRFFAERPEGSVSTLKIQRTQQEDSAVYLCASSPLTGSHNEQFFGPGTRLTVL.